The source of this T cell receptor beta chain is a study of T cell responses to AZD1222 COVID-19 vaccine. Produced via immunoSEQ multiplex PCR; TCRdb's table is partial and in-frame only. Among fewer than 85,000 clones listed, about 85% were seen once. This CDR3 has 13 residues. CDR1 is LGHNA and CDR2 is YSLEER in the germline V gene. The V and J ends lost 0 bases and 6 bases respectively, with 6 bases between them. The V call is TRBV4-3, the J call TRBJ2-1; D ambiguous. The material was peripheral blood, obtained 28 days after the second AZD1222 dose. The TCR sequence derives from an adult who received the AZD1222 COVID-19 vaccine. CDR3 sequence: CASSQELRNEQFF. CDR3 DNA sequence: TGCGCCAGCAGCCAAGAGCTCCGCAATGAGCAGTTCTTC.